This TCR beta chain was profiled in a study of shared clonotypes between healthy human individuals. General observations from the study: Memory subsets generally showed lower estimated richness than naive subsets.

Genomic DNA belonging to each subset was distributed in equal measure over several immunoSEQ plates. Sorted-subset replicate PCRs used around 200 ng of genomic DNA. This amount corresponded to tens of thousands of T cell genomes. Assay: immunoSEQ multiplex PCR; the TCRdb copy retains only in-frame clones and omits some. The profile shows around 510,000 clones, 95% to 97% of them singletons. The authors divided CD4+ cells into CD45RA+ naive and CD45RA-negative memory subsets. The V segment lost 4 bases and the J segment 2 bases; nucleotides outside the gene matches: 8. CDR1 is SGHRS and CDR2 is YFSETQ in the germline V gene. This CDR3 comprises 16 residues. Turning to this clone: Its specificity is not known.

This TCR was sampled from a young woman in good health. Sample: naive CD4+ T cells sorted from blood. The subset: CD45RA+ positively selected. The V and J genes are TRBV5-1 and TRBJ2-1; 8 bases match TRBD1. CDR3 nucleotides: TGCGCCAGCAGCACGCCGGGGACAGGTACCTACAATGAGCAGTTCTTC. It translates to CASSTPGTGTYNEQFF.